This T cell receptor beta chain was captured by sequencing in a study of blood T cell repertoires in COVID-19. TCRdb's table, derived via immunoSEQ multiplex PCR, lists solely in-frame clones and lacks some. The data show about 150,000 clones, roughly four fifths seen once. Germline trimming cut 6 bases from V and 6 bases from J; bases unmatched to any gene: 9. CDR1 and CDR2 from the germline V gene are MNHEY and SVGEGT. The CDR3 is made up of 15 amino acids. The sample comprised peripheral blood. The chain recombines TRBV6-2 or TRBV6-3 with TRBJ2-1, with 9 bases aligning to TRBD1. The receptor comes from a human donor with acute or convalescent COVID-19. The donor label of this sample is uncertain. The CDR3 reads CASSRGTGIGNEQFF. CDR3 sequence (DNA): TGTGCCAGCAGCCGCGGGACAGGGATTGGCAATGAGCAGTTCTTC.